The rows below give T cell receptor beta chains drawn from one sample of a study of T cell responses to AZD1222 COVID-19 vaccine. Sequencing used immunoSEQ multiplex PCR; TCRdb keeps in-frame clones, though not all of them. The sample holds 130,000 to 150,000 clones; about nine tenths are singletons and the top ten take around 3.5%. The sample here was peripheral blood, taken on day 0 of AZD1222 vaccination. The receptors were gathered from an adult in good health. Both conserved end residues are part of each CDR3. The D gene is left open where the match is weak. Clone size, where shown, is once, few, many, or a class for clones that have expanded.

>once|TRBV18|.|TRBJ1-4
CASSPPSQANEKLFF
TGTGCCAGCTCACCACCGTCCCAAGCCAATGAAAAACTGTTTTTT
>.|TRBV10-3|.|TRBJ1-2
CAISKGGGGYTF
TGTGCCATCAGTAAGGGAGGTGGTGGCTACACCTTC
>once|TRBV7-6|.|TRBJ1-4
CASSFSQAGNEKLFF
TGTGCCAGCAGCTTCTCCCAGGCTGGGAATGAAAAACTGTTTTTT
>.|TRBV5-6|.|TRBJ2-7
CASSSAAGYEQYF
TGTGCCAGCAGCTCCGCCGCGGGTTACGAGCAGTACTTC
>.|TRBV6-5|TRBD1|TRBJ1-6
CASSRQGANSPLHF
TGTGCCAGCAGCCGACAGGGGGCTAATTCACCCCTCCACTTT
>.|TRBV5-6|.|TRBJ1-3
CASSLATGHNSGNTIYF
TGTGCCAGCAGCTTGGCCACGGGACATAATTCTGGAAACACCATATATTTT
>.|TRBV5-8|.|TRBJ2-1
CASSLAGPGNEQFF
TGTGCCAGCAGCTTGGCCGGCCCTGGGAATGAGCAGTTCTTC
>.|TRBV7-6|TRBD2|TRBJ2-1
CASSPQGLATYNEQFF
TGTGCCAGCAGCCCACAGGGACTAGCAACGTACAATGAGCAGTTCTTC
>.|TRBV6-6|TRBD1|TRBJ1-1
CASTLPRTGRTEAFF
TGTGCCAGCACCCTTCCCCGGACAGGGCGGACTGAAGCTTTCTTT
>.|TRBV6-5|.|TRBJ1-2
CASSQTGIEYGYTF
TGTGCCAGCAGCCAAACAGGGATAGAGTATGGCTACACCTTC